These T cell receptor beta chains were read from a single sample in a study of T cell repertoires in cytomegalovirus infection. In TCRdb, the reads were re-called with MiXCR into one record per CDR3 protein. The sample has around 240,000 distinct CDR3 sequences, roughly 22% seen once. Input material: CD8+ T cells from PBMCs. Source of these receptors: a human donor in good health (CMV status not recorded). Some clones in this sample may be carry-over from other donors' samples. The CDR3 runs from the conserved cysteine through the conserved F or W. The D gene is left open where the match is weak. Clone size, where shown, is once, few, many, or a class for clones that have expanded.

TRBV12-3/TRBV12-4,TRBJ2-2,.,few,TGTGCCAGCAGTTCGGGACCCGAGCTGTTTTTT,CASSSGPELFF
TRBV7-9,TRBJ2-1,TRBD1,.,TGTGCCAGCAGCTTAGGAAGGTACGGGACAGGGTACAATGAGCAGTTCTTC,CASSLGRYGTGYNEQFF
TRBV19,TRBJ1-5,.,.,TGTGCCAGTACTCCGGGGTTCGGTAGCAATCAGCCCCAGCATTTT,CASTPGFGSNQPQHF
TRBV2,TRBJ2-1,.,few,TGTGCCAGCAGTGGGTATAGCTACAATGAGCAGTTCTTC,CASSGYSYNEQFF
TRBV7-2,TRBJ1-1,.,many,TGTGCCAGCAGCTTCACTACAGGGCCTGAAGCTTTCTTT,CASSFTTGPEAFF
TRBV2,TRBJ2-7,.,many,TGTGCCAGCAGTGAAGCGCTTCGGTCATACGAGCAGTACTTC,CASSEALRSYEQYF
TRBV20-1,TRBJ2-3,TRBD1,.,TGCAGTGCTAGGGGGACAGGGGGTACTGCAGATACGCAGTATTTT,CSARGTGGTADTQYF
TRBV7-2,TRBJ2-7,TRBD1,many,TGTGCCAGCAGTCGGGGACAGGGTGCCTACGAGCAGTACTTC,CASSRGQGAYEQYF
TRBV7-8,TRBJ1-1,.,few,TGTGCCAGCAGCCACCCGACAGAAAAGAACACTGAAGCTTTCTTT,CASSHPTEKNTEAFF
TRBV7-2,TRBJ1-5,TRBD1,many,TGTGCCAGCAGCTTAGTTGGACAGGGCGTCGGGCGCAATCAGCCCCAGCATTTT,CASSLVGQGVGRNQPQHF
TRBV7-2,TRBJ2-7,.,few,TGTGCCAGCAGCTTAGTGGAGGAAGAAACAAGCTCCTACGAGCAGTACTTC,CASSLVEEETSSYEQYF
TRBV10-3,TRBJ2-5,.,.,TGTGCCATCAGTGAGTCCTTACAAGAGACCCAGTACTTC,CAISESLQETQYF
TRBV5-1,TRBJ1-5,.,few,TGCGCCAGCAGCCCGAAAAGGTTAGGGGAACAACCACATCAGCCCCAGCATTTT,CASSPKRLGEQPHQPQHF
TRBV19,TRBJ1-5,.,.,TGTGCCAGTAGTATTGGCTCGAGGGGGAATCAGCCCCAGCATTTT,CASSIGSRGNQPQHF
TRBV7-9,TRBJ1-2,.,few,TGTGCCAGCAGCTTAGAAACCTATGGCTACACCTTC,CASSLETYGYTF